This TCR beta chain is from a study of metastatic and nonmetastatic thyroid tumors. Study as a whole: Repertoires of blood and of tissue (tumor or nodule) from malignant and benign thyroid patients were compared.

Before thyroid surgery, none of the patients had received any treatment. In the authors' methods: A distant-metastasis classifier for papillary thyroid cancer was built using CDR3 differences across clinicopathological groups. Using MiXCR, TCRdb reanalyzed the PCR reads. The V and J calls come from TCRdb's annotation, not from the publication. The table lists roughly 12,000 clones, around 30% of them singletons. Whole-study findings and limits: Compared with benign nodules, malignant thyroid tumors were reported to have significantly higher TCR beta diversity in both blood and tumor.

A remark on this clone: What it binds is unknown.

This CDR3 is 18 amino acids long. J lost 1 base, V lost 3 bases, and 7 bases had no gene match. The V gene's germline CDR1 is KGHSH and CDR2 LQKENI. The J gene is TRBJ2-2, the V gene TRBV18; TRBD2 agrees at 11 bases. The TCR comes from a female donor with papillary thyroid cancer or a benign thyroid nodule (not recorded which). Some clones in this sample may be carry-over from other donors' samples. The source material was tumor tissue. This chain's CDR3 is CASSPLLLAGGNTGELFF. The CDR3 DNA reads as TGTGCCAGCTCACCCCTTCTCCTAGCGGGAGGGAACACCGGGGAGCTGTTTTTT.